The T cell receptor (beta chain) described here comes from a study of blood T cells in healthy people across ages. Primed by a sample-barcoded 5' primer and a J-beta primer mix, a second PCR proceeded for about 7 to 11 cycles. Each cDNA molecule was tagged by a template-switch adaptor that had 12 random nucleotides. There were at least 2.5 million CDR3-containing paired-end reads obtained from each sample. Via MiXCR, TCRdb re-called the 5' RACE reads, giving one row per CDR3 protein. Of about 670,000 distinct CDR3 sequences listed, about 51% were seen once; the top ten hold approximately 13%. This clonotype has only a few counts. The antigen is not known. CDR3 length: 14 residues. In germline, CDR1 is SEHNR, CDR2 FQNEAQ (reference sequence). Study-level points and caveats: The study lacked donor CMV status, which possibly confounded expanded clonotype changes.

The sequenced sample consisted of blood. The clonotype originates from a woman of 80 years or more in good health. J is TRBJ2-4 and V is TRBV7-9; D is possibly TRBD1 (6 bases). The end of the DNA aligns better with TRBJ2-7, so the J call may be wrong. CDR3 sequence: CASSLRRQVREQYF. CDR3 coding DNA: TGTGCCAGCAGCTTACGTCGACAGGTGCGCGAGCAGTACTTC.